Listed below are T cell receptor beta chains from one sample, sequenced in a study of blood T cell repertoires in COVID-19. Sequencing used immunoSEQ multiplex PCR; TCRdb keeps in-frame clones, though not all of them. The table has about 310,000 clones, less than 85% seen once. The sequenced material came from PBMCs or T cells enriched from blood (not recorded which). All receptors derive from a woman under 40 who had been exposed to COVID-19. The CDR3 runs from the conserved cysteine through the conserved F or W. Not every row has a clone size; where given, it reads once, few, many or a size class.

size,V,CDR3
-,TRBV9,CASSATGILTDTQYF
-,TRBV12-3/TRBV12-4,CASSFVKNTEAFF
-,TRBV6-1,CAGHRGGQLFF
-,TRBV4-3,CASSQDWGQTYGYTF
once,TRBV29-1,CSVEEELAGGPPSYEQYF
-,TRBV5-1,CASSLGVQAYEQYF
-,TRBV6-5,CASQGGARTGELFF
-,TRBV7-9,CASSWGTGGGQPQHF
-,TRBV16,CASSQEGKNIQYF
few,TRBV30,CAWSVGGASSSPLHF
once,TRBV27,CASSPSLGTGMSYTF
-,TRBV9,CASSVAWREWNNEQFF
-,TRBV6-2/TRBV6-3,CASSPPGGADTQYF
-,TRBV4-1,CASSQGDSTHSNQPQHF
-,TRBV5-6,CASSTAGMETQYF
-,TRBV7-3,CASSPRDRGLHEQFF
-,TRBV5-1,CASTLTPPGQGDEQYF
-,TRBV4-1,CASSQWPGPFRTGDNSPLHF
once,TRBV7-3,CASSPRRRTSFPDTQYF
-,TRBV14,CASSPYGGVNEQFF
-,TRBV7-9,CASSLVGVYEQFF
-,TRBV6-5,CASSYPSEGRTEAFF
-,TRBV27,CASSPGQFYNSPLHF
-,TRBV3-1/TRBV3-2,CASRQGGSCEQYF
-,TRBV5-8,CASSIGQGNPTSPLHF
-,TRBV30,CAWIQQTSNYGYTF
few,TRBV30,CAWSGGSFYEQYF
-,TRBV5-1,CASRSGGWNTGELFF
-,TRBV27,CASSLTRQSGYTF
-,TRBV7-9,CATKSGLGKLFF
-,TRBV19,CASSRPRQGFYQPQHF
once,TRBV28,CASSHPGTGGNTIYF
once,TRBV10-3,CAIRKASGKVQETQYF
-,TRBV2,CASIHRDNLAPGAFF
-,TRBV9,CASSVDLGSAYEQYF
-,TRBV28,CASSLMGGVKNIQYF
-,TRBV19,CATSLRGGFYNEQFF
-,TRBV7-2,CASSLGQGSYQPQHF
-,TRBV11-2,CASSPLGVAGGKYEQYF
few,TRBV3-1/TRBV3-2,CASSQGIPSGSTKTQYF
-,TRBV24-1,CATSDQDRGGEAFF
-,TRBV28,CASSWSREQYF
-,TRBV18,CASSPQEVTEAFF
-,TRBV30,CAWSVRGYEQFF
-,TRBV2,CASSGRLGNQPQHF
-,TRBV19,CASRGQAANTEAFF
-,TRBV28,CALRDRLSYEQYF
-,TRBV6-6,CASSYHRYAEAFF
-,TRBV27,CASSSRGSTEAFF
-,TRBV9,CASSVANRFYGYTF
-,TRBV6-5,CASSYSSGGSGNTIYF
few,TRBV24-1,CATSAQSEGAYEQYF
-,TRBV5-8,CASSSTGAGANVLTF
-,TRBV3-1/TRBV3-2,CASSPTDRDRFSGNTIYF
-,TRBV7-9,CASSIQGSQETQYF
-,TRBV5-1,CASSLLAGGTNTGELFF
-,TRBV4-2,CASSRRLAGVNTGELFF
-,TRBV6-5,CASRRQGRDGELFF
once,TRBV10-3,CAISESSNRGGTEAFF